The rows below give T cell receptor beta chains drawn from one sample of a study of T cell responses to AZD1222 COVID-19 vaccine. Clones were sequenced by immunoSEQ multiplex PCR, and TCRdb holds only the in-frame ones, with some missing. The sample contains approximately 110,000 clones, 80% to 90% of which appear only once. The sample in question was peripheral blood, obtained on day 0 of AZD1222 vaccination. The receptors stem from an adult in good health. Each CDR3 is given with its conserved first and last residue. A D gene is named only where the DNA matches it firmly. The size field is filled for only some rows; it gives once, few, many or a size class.

>-|TRBV2|TRBJ2-5|-
CARRGTPGQETQYF
TGTGCCAGACGGGGGACCCCGGGGCAAGAGACCCAGTACTTC
>-|TRBV28|TRBJ1-2|-
CASSPPGGYYGYTF
TGTGCCAGCAGTCCCCCTGGGGGCTACTATGGCTACACCTTC
>-|TRBV6-5|TRBJ1-4|TRBD1
CASSYDRGPSKLFF
TGTGCCAGCAGTTACGACAGGGGGCCGTCGAAACTGTTTTTT
>-|TRBV7-2|TRBJ1-5|-
CASSPTEFGNQPQHF
TGTGCCAGCAGCCCTACGGAGTTCGGCAATCAGCCCCAGCATTTT
>-|TRBV6-5|TRBJ2-2|-
CASSYPGRLRAGELFF
TGTGCCAGCAGTTACCCCGGGCGTTTGAGAGCCGGGGAGCTGTTTTTT
>once|TRBV5-1|TRBJ2-2|-
CASSRTWGNTGELFF
TGCGCCAGCAGCCGCACGTGGGGGAACACCGGGGAGCTGTTTTTT
>-|TRBV2|TRBJ1-2|TRBD1
CASSEGNLGQAGIGYTF
TGTGCCAGCAGCGAAGGGAACCTTGGACAGGCTGGAATTGGCTACACCTTC
>once|TRBV28|TRBJ2-2|-
CASTLGTRAGELFF
TGTGCCAGCACTTTGGGGACCCGCGCCGGGGAGCTGTTTTTT
>-|TRBV18|TRBJ2-7|-
CASSPTLASYEQYF
TGTGCCAGCTCACCGACACTTGCCTCCTACGAGCAGTACTTC
>-|TRBV15|TRBJ2-5|-
CATSRDLTEETQYF
TGTGCCACCAGCAGAGATTTGACGGAAGAGACCCAGTACTTC
>-|TRBV3-1/TRBV3-2|TRBJ2-2|TRBD2
CASSHLGGDTGELFF
TGTGCCAGCAGCCACCTCGGGGGGGACACCGGGGAGCTGTTTTTT
>-|TRBV2|TRBJ2-5|-
CASSESVGQAIQETQYF
TGTGCCAGCAGTGAATCGGTGGGGCAGGCTATCCAAGAGACCCAGTACTTC
>-|TRBV19|TRBJ2-1|-
CASSILGLSTSSYNEQFF
TGTGCCAGTAGTATACTTGGATTGTCGACGAGCTCCTACAATGAGCAGTTCTTC
>-|TRBV19|TRBJ2-5|-
CASTQGLSDQETQYF
TGTGCCAGTACTCAGGGCCTAAGTGACCAAGAGACCCAGTACTTC
>-|TRBV19|TRBJ1-4|-
CASSIVQASNEKLFF
TGTGCCAGTAGTATCGTCCAGGCCTCTAATGAAAAACTGTTTTTT
>-|TRBV14|TRBJ2-5|TRBD2
CASSHRTRGETQYF
TGTGCCAGCAGCCATCGGACTAGGGGCGAGACCCAGTACTTC
>few|TRBV10-1|TRBJ2-2|TRBD2
CASSEAGRRGGPAGELFF
TGCGCCAGCAGTGAAGCCGGGAGGCGGGGGGGACCCGCCGGGGAGCTGTTTTTT
>-|TRBV5-1|TRBJ2-7|-
CASKDSPASYEQYF
TGCGCCAGCAAGGACAGTCCGGCGTCCTACGAGCAGTACTTC
>-|TRBV5-1|TRBJ1-6|-
CASRGGGNNSPLHF
TGCGCCAGCAGAGGGGGGGGAAATAATTCACCCCTCCACTTT
>once|TRBV6-5|TRBJ1-6|-
CASSYSSRGDSPLHF
TGTGCCAGCAGTTACTCGTCTCGGGGCGATTCACCCCTCCACTTT
>-|TRBV5-1|TRBJ2-3|-
CASSSMGPTDTQYF
TGCGCCAGCAGCTCCATGGGTCCCACAGATACGCAGTATTTT
>-|TRBV7-9|TRBJ1-5|-
CASSLVADQPQHF
TGTGCCAGCAGCCTCGTGGCGGATCAGCCCCAGCATTTT
>once|TRBV4-3|TRBJ2-3|-
CASSQDLQGADTQYF
TGCGCCAGCAGCCAAGACCTCCAGGGCGCAGATACGCAGTATTTT
>few|TRBV9|TRBJ1-6|-
CASSEFLNSPLHF
TGTGCCAGCAGCGAGTTCTTGAATTCACCCCTCCACTTT
>few|TRBV6-5|TRBJ1-6|-
CASKGSDYNSPLHF
TGTGCCAGCAAGGGGTCTGACTATAATTCACCCCTCCACTTT
>few|TRBV6-1|TRBJ2-7|-
CASSEARGRIYF
TGTGCCAGCAGTGAAGCGCGCGGGCGTATATACTTC
>-|TRBV5-4|TRBJ1-4|-
CASSPGQSVNEKLFF
TGTGCCAGCAGCCCCGGGCAGTCGGTTAATGAAAAACTGTTTTTT
>-|TRBV5-4|TRBJ1-2|-
CASSLEPQGNYGYTF
TGTGCCAGCAGCTTGGAGCCTCAGGGGAACTATGGCTACACCTTC
>-|TRBV7-9|TRBJ2-7|TRBD1
CASSLGQGVGSEQYF
TGTGCCAGCAGCTTAGGACAGGGAGTAGGAAGCGAGCAGTACTTC
>-|TRBV6-5|TRBJ2-7|TRBD2
CASIYAGGSSYEQYF
TGTGCCAGTATCTATGCCGGGGGGAGCTCCTACGAGCAGTACTTC
>-|TRBV5-1|TRBJ1-2|TRBD1
CASSLLTGGYYGYTF
TGCGCCAGCAGCCTACTGACAGGGGGCTACTATGGCTACACCTTC
>-|TRBV7-9|TRBJ2-1|TRBD2
CASSLPIIGEGVEQFF
TGTGCCAGCAGCCTACCAATTATCGGGGAGGGCGTTGAGCAGTTCTTC
>-|TRBV13|TRBJ1-4|-
CASSFGQARGEKLFF
TGTGCCAGCAGCTTTGGACAAGCACGAGGTGAAAAACTGTTTTTT
>-|TRBV11-2|TRBJ2-6|TRBD1
CASSQDRALSGANVLTF
TGTGCCAGCAGCCAGGACAGGGCACTCTCTGGGGCCAACGTCCTGACTTTC
>-|TRBV18|TRBJ2-7|-
CASSPNPAPPYGEQYF
TGTGCCAGCTCACCAAATCCAGCTCCTCCTTATGGCGAGCAGTACTTC
>-|TRBV3-1/TRBV3-2|TRBJ2-2|-
CASSQDGGTGELFF
TGTGCCAGCAGCCAAGATGGAGGCACCGGGGAGCTGTTTTTT
>-|TRBV7-3|TRBJ2-2|-
CASSPGTGNTGELFF
TGTGCCAGCAGCCCCGGGACTGGAAACACCGGGGAGCTGTTTTTT
>-|TRBV5-4|TRBJ2-5|TRBD2
CASSPALAGGLKETQYF
TGTGCCAGCAGCCCTGCCCTAGCGGGGGGCCTAAAAGAGACCCAGTACTTC
>few|TRBV4-2|TRBJ1-2|TRBD1
CASRRSGTGGPANYGYTF
TGTGCCAGCAGGCGATCCGGGACAGGGGGCCCAGCTAACTATGGCTACACCTTC
>-|TRBV28|TRBJ2-7|TRBD1
CASSPRGPYEQYF
TGTGCCAGCAGTCCCAGGGGGCCCTACGAGCAGTACTTC
>-|TRBV2|TRBJ2-7|-
CASSDPGALSSYEQYF
TGTGCCAGCAGTGATCCAGGGGCCCTGAGCTCCTACGAGCAGTACTTC
>-|TRBV7-9|TRBJ2-1|-
CASSPRLDGPNEQFF
TGTGCCAGCAGCCCTCGGTTAGACGGGCCCAATGAGCAGTTCTTC
>-|TRBV2|TRBJ2-1|-
CASTDWGNEQFF
TGTGCCAGCACGGATTGGGGCAATGAGCAGTTCTTC
>-|TRBV5-8|TRBJ1-2|-
CASSLGGVHGYTF
TGTGCCAGCAGCTTGGGGGGGGTGCATGGCTACACCTTC
>-|TRBV7-9|TRBJ2-3|-
CASSLAGRSADTQYF
TGTGCCAGCAGCTTGGCGGGTCGAAGTGCAGATACGCAGTATTTT
>-|TRBV5-1|TRBJ1-2|-
CASSSSGETYGYTF
TGCGCCAGCAGCTCTTCAGGAGAGACTTATGGCTACACCTTC
>many|TRBV5-1|TRBJ2-1|-
CASSLGAGERVFF
TGCGCCAGCAGCTTGGGGGCCGGGGAAAGGGTGTTCTTC
>-|TRBV9|TRBJ2-2|-
CASSVVPSLGTGELFF
TGTGCCAGCAGCGTAGTCCCATCTTTGGGCACCGGGGAGCTGTTTTTT
>once|TRBV7-9|TRBJ2-2|-
CAHNPGELFF
TGTGCCCACAACCCCGGGGAGCTGTTTTTT
>-|TRBV3-1/TRBV3-2|TRBJ2-7|-
CASSQPGRGYEQYF
TGTGCCAGCAGCCAACCCGGCAGGGGCTACGAGCAGTACTTC
>-|TRBV3-1/TRBV3-2|TRBJ2-2|-
CASSQVQNTGELFF
TGTGCCAGCAGCCAAGTCCAAAACACCGGGGAGCTGTTTTTT
>-|TRBV6-2/TRBV6-3|TRBJ2-3|-
CASSAAQAPVGTQYF
TGTGCCAGCAGCGCCGCTCAGGCGCCAGTAGGTACGCAGTATTTT
>-|TRBV18|TRBJ2-3|TRBD2
CASSPASGGGTDTQYF
TGTGCCAGCTCACCGGCTAGCGGGGGGGGCACAGATACGCAGTATTTT
>-|TRBV7-9|TRBJ1-2|-
CASSLEGDYGYTF
TGTGCCAGCAGCCTGGAAGGGGATTATGGCTACACCTTC
>-|TRBV18|TRBJ2-1|-
CASSPPGGADNEQFF
TGTGCCAGCTCACCACCGGGGGGCGCAGACAATGAGCAGTTCTTC
>once|TRBV7-9|TRBJ2-5|-
CASSLVGPETQYF
TGTGCCAGCAGCTTAGTGGGCCCGGAGACCCAGTACTTC
>-|TRBV10-2|TRBJ1-1|-
CASSLNPLGEGSAFF
TGCGCCAGCAGTTTAAACCCCTTAGGGGAGGGATCGGCTTTCTTT